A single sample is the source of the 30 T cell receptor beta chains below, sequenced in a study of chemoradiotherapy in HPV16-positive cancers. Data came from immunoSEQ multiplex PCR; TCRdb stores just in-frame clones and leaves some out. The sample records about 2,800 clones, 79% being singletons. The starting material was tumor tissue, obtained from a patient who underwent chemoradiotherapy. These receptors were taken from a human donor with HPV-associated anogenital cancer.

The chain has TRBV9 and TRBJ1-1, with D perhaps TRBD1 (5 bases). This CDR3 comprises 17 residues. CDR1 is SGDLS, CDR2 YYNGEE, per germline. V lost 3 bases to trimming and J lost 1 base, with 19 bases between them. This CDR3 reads CASSEGILSGQNTEAFF. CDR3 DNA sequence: TGTGCCAGCAGCGAGGGAATTCTTTCAGGGCAGAACACTGAAGCTTTCTTT. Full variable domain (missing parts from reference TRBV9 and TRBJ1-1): DSGVTQTPKHLITATGQRVTLRCSPRSGDLSVYWYQQSLDQGLQFLIQYYNGEERAKGNILERFSAQQFPDLHSELNLSSLELGDSALYFCASSEGILSGQNTEAFFGQGTRLTVV.

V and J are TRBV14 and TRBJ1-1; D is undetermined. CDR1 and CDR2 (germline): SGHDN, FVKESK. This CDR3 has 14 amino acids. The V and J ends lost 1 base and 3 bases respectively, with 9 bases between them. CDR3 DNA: TGTGCCAGCAGCCAAGTGGGATCTTACACTGAAGCTTTCTTT. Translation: CASSQVGSYTEAFF.

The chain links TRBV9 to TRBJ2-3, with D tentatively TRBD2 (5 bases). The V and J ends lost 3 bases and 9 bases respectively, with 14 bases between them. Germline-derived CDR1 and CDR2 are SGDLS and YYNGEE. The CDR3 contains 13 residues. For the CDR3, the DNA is TGTGCCAGCAGCGAAGTGCTAGCTGGGACGCAGTATTTT. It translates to CASSEVLAGTQYF.

The CDR3 sequence is CASSGGLGNTIYF. The CDR3 DNA follows: TGCGCCAGCAGCGGAGGCCTGGGAAACACCATATATTTT. This chain connects TRBV5-1 to TRBJ1-3, with unresolved D. V lost 4 bases, J lost 4 bases, and 9 bases lay in between. The germline V gene encodes CDR1 SGHRS and CDR2 YFSETQ. CDR3 length equals 13 residues.

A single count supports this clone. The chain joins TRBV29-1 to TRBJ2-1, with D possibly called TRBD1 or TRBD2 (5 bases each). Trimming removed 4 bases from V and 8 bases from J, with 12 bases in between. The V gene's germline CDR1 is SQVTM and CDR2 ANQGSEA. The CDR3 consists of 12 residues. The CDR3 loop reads CSVVLRGDEQFF. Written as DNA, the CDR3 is TGCAGCGTTGTCCTTAGGGGAGATGAGCAGTTCTTC.

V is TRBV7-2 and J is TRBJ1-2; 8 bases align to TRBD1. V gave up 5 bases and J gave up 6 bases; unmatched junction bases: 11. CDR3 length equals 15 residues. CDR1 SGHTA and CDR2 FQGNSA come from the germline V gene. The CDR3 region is CASSQLRTGTHGYTF. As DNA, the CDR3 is TGTGCCAGCAGCCAACTCCGGACAGGGACCCATGGCTACACCTTC.

The DNA of the CDR3 is TGTTCTTTACGGGGCACTGAAGCTTTCTTT. This sequence encodes CSLRGTEAFF. This sequence joins TRBV30 and TRBJ1-1, with unresolved D. CDR1 is GTSNPN and CDR2 is SVGIG in the germline V gene (reference sequence). The CDR3 runs 10 residues.

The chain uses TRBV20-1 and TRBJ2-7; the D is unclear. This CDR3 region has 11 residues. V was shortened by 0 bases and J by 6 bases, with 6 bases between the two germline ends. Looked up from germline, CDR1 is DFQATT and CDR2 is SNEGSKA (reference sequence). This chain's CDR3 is CSAREGGEQYF. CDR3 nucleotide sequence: TGCAGTGCTAGAGAAGGTGGCGAGCAGTACTTC.

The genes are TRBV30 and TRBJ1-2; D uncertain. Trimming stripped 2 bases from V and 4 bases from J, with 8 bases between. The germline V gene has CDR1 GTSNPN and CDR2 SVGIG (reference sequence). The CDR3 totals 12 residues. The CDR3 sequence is CAWSWTSYGYTF. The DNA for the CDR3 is TGTGCCTGGAGTTGGACCTCCTATGGCTACACCTTC.

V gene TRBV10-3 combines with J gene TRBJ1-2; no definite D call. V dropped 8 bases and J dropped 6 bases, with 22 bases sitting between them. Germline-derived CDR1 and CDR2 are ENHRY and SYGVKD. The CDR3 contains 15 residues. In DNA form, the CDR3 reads TGTGCCATCCGGAGAGACAACAGCCCAGAGGATGGCTACACCTTC. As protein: CAIRRDNSPEDGYTF.

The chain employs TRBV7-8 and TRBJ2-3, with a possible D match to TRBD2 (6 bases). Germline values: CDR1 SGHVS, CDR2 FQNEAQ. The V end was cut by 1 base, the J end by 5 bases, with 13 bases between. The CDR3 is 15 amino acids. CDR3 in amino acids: CASSLVGGIRDTQYF. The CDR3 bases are TGTGCCAGCAGCTTAGTGGGGGGAATCAGAGATACGCAGTATTTT.

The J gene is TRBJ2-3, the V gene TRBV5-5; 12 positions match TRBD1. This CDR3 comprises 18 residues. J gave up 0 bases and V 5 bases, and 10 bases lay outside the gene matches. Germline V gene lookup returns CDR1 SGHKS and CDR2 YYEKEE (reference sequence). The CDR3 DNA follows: TGTGCCAGCAGTCGGGGGACAGGGGGCAGAGGGAGCACAGATACGCAGTATTTT. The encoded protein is CASSRGTGGRGSTDTQYF.

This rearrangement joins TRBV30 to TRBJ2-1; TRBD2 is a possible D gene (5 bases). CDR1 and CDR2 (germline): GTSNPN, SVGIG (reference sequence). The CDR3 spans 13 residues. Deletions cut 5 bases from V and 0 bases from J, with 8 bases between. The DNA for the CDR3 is TGTGCCTGGGAGGACTCCTCCTACAATGAGCAGTTCTTC. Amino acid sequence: CAWEDSSYNEQFF.

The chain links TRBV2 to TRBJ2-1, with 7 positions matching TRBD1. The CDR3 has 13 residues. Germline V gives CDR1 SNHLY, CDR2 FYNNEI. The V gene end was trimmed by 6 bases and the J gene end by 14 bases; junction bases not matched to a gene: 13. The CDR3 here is CASSTGVVGKEFF. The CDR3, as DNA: TGTGCCAGCAGCACAGGGGTCGTAGGTAAAGAGTTCTTC.

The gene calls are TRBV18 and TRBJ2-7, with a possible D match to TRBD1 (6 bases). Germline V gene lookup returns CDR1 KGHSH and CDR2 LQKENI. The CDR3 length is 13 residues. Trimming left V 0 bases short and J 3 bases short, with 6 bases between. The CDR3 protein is CASSPPDSYEQYF. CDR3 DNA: TGTGCCAGCTCACCACCGGACAGCTACGAGCAGTACTTC.

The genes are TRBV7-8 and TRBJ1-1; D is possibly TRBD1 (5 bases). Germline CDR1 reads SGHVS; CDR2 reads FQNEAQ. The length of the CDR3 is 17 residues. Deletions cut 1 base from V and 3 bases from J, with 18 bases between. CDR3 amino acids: CASSLVQVLGPDTEAFF. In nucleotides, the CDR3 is TGTGCCAGCAGCTTAGTTCAGGTTCTGGGGCCGGACACTGAAGCTTTCTTT.

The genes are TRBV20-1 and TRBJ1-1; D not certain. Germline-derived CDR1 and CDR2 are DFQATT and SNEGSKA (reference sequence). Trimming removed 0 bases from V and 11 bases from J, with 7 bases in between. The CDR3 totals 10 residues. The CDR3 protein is CSAREYPAFF. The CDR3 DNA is TGCAGTGCTAGAGAGTATCCGGCTTTCTTT.

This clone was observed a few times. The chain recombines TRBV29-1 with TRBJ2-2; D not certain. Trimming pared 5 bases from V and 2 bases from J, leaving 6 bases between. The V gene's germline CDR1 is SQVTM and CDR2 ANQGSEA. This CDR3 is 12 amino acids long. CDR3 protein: CSVWANTGELFF. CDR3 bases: TGCAGCGTTTGGGCCAACACCGGGGAGCTGTTTTTT.

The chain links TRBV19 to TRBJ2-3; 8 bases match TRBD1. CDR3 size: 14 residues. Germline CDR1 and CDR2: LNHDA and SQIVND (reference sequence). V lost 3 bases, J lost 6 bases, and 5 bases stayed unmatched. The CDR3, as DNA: TGTGCCAGTAGTATGACAGGGGTAGGGGATACGCAGTATTTT. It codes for CASSMTGVGDTQYF.

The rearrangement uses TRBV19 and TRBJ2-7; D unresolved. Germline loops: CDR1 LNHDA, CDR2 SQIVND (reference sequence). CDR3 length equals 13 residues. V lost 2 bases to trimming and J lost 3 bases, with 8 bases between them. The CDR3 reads CASSIMVDYEQYF. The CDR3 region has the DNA TGTGCCAGTAGTATAATGGTCGACTACGAGCAGTACTTC.

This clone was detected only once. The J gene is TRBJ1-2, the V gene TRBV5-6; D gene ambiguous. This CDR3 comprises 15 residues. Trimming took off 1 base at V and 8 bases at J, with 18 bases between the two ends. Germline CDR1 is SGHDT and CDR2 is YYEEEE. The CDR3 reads CASSLPSPTRPGYTF. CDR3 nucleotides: TGTGCCAGCAGCTTGCCTAGTCCAACCCGGCCCGGCTACACCTTC.

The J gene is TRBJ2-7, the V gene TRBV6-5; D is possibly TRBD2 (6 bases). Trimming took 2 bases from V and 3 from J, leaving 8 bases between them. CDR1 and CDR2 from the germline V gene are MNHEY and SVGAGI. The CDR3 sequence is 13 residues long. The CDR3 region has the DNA TGTGCCAGCAGTTACGTGGGGGGCTACGAGCAGTACTTC. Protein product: CASSYVGGYEQYF.

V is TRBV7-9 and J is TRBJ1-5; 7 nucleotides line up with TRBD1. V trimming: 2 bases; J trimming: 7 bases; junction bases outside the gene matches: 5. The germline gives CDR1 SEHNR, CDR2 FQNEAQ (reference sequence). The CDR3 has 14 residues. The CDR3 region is CASSLRGLLQPQHF. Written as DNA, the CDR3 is TGTGCCAGCAGCTTAAGGGGGCTTCTACAGCCCCAGCATTTT.

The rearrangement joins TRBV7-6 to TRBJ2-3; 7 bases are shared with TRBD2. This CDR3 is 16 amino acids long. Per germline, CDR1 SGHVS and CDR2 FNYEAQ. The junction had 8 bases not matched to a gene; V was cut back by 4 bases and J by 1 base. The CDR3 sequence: CASSSGYGGGTDTQYF. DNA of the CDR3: TGTGCCAGCAGCTCCGGCTATGGGGGGGGCACAGATACGCAGTATTTT.

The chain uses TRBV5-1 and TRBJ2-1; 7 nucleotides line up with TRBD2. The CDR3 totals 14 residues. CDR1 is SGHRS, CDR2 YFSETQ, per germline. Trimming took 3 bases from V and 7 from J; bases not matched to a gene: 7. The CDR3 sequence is CASSWEGRTNEQFF. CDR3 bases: TGCGCCAGCAGCTGGGAGGGCCGTACAAATGAGCAGTTCTTC.

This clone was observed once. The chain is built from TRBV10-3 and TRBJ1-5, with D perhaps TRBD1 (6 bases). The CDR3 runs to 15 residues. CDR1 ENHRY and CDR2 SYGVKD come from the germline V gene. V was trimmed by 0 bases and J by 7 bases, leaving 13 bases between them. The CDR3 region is CAISESRGRGQPQHF. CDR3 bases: TGTGCCATCAGTGAGTCGCGGGGGCGCGGGCAGCCCCAGCATTTT.

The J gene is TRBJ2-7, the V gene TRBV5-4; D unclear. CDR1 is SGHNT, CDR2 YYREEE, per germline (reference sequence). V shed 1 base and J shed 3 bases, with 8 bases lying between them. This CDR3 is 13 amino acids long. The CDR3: CASSLFQDYEQYF. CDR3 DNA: TGTGCCAGCAGCTTGTTCCAAGACTACGAGCAGTACTTC.

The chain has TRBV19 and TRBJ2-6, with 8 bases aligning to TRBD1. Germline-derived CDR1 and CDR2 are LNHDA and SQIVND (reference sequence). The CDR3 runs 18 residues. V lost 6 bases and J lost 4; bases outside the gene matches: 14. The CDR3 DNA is TGTGCCAGTAGGGCCCTTGGACAGGGCCTTCAGGGGGCCAACGTCCTGACTTTC. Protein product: CASRALGQGLQGANVLTF.

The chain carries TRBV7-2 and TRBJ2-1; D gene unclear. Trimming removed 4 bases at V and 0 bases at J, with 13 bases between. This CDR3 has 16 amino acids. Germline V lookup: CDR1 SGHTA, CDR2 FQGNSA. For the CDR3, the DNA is TGTGCCAGCAGCTCGTATGGCGCGAGCTCCTACAATGAGCAGTTCTTC. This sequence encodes CASSSYGASSYNEQFF.

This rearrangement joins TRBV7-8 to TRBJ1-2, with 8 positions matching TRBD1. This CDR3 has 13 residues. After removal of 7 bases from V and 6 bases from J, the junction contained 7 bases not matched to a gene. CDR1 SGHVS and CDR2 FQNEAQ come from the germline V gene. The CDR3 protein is CASKSTGDNGYTF. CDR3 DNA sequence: TGTGCCAGCAAATCGACAGGGGACAATGGCTACACCTTC.